This entry lists 2 T cell receptor gamma chains sequenced from one sample in a study of γδ T cells in repeated Plasmodium falciparum infection. Bulk repertoires came from Vgamma9/Vdelta2+ or Vdelta2-negative gammadelta T cells flow-sorted from PBMC. With CATT, TCRdb re-called clones from the multiplex PCR reads. The table includes 27,000 or so gamma-chain clones, about 1.5% detected once. Sequenced material: gamma-delta T cells from blood. The receptors here all came from a pool of human donors (malaria-infected and uninfected, not separated).

Relative to its sample, this clone is medium-sized. The rearrangement links TRGV9 to TRGJP. Looked up from germline, CDR1 is GITISATS and CDR2 is ISYDGTV (reference sequence). The trim removed 0 bases at V and 9 bases at J, leaving 8 bases unmatched. This CDR3 has 17 amino acids. CDR3 DNA: TGTGCCTTGTGGGAGGTGTTGGTAGGGTTGGGCAAAAAAATCAAGGTATTT. Its translation: CALWEVLVGLGKKIKVF.

The chain uses TRGV9 and TRGJ1 or TRGJ2. The J gene was missing in TCRdb and was found by matching the end of the DNA to germline. J gave up 0 bases and V 6 bases, and 11 bases lay outside the gene matches. Germline CDR1 is GITISATS and CDR2 is ISYDGTV (reference sequence). The CDR3 runs to 15 residues. The CDR3: CALWRCTSNYYKKLF. For the CDR3, the DNA is TGTGCCTTGTGGAGGTGCACTTCGAATTATTATAAGAAACTCTTT.